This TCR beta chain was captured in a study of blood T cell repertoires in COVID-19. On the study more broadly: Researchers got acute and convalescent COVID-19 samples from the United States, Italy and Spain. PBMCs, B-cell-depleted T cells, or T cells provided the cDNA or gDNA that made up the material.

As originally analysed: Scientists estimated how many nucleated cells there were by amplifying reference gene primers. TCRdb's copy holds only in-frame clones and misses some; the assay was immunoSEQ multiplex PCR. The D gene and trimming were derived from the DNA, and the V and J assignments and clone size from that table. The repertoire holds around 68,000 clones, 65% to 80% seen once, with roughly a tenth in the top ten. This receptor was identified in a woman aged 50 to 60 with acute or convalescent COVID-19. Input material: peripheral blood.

CDR3 nucleotide sequence: TGTGCCAGCTCACCGGTGGTTGCGGGAGGCCCCTACGAGCAGTACTTC. Residues: CASSPVVAGGPYEQYF. The rearrangement uses TRBV18 and TRBJ2-7; 8 bases match TRBD2. Germline V gene lookup returns CDR1 KGHSH and CDR2 LQKENI. Trimming cost V 3 bases and J 2 bases; bases outside gene matches: 9. This CDR3 contains 16 residues.